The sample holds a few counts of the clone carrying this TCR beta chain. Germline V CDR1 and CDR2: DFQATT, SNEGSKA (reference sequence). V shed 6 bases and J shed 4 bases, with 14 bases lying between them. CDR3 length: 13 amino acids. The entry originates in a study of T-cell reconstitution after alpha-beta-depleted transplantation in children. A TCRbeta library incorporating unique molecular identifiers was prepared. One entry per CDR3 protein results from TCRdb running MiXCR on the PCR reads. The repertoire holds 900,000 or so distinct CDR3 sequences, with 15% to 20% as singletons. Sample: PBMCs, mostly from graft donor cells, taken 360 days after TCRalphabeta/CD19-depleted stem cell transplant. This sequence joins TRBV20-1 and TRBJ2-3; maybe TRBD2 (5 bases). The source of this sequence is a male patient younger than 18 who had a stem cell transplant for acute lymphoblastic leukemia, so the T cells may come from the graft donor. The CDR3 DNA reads TGCAGTGCCCGGTTTGGAGGTGCAGATACGCAGTATTTT. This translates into CSARFGGADTQYF.